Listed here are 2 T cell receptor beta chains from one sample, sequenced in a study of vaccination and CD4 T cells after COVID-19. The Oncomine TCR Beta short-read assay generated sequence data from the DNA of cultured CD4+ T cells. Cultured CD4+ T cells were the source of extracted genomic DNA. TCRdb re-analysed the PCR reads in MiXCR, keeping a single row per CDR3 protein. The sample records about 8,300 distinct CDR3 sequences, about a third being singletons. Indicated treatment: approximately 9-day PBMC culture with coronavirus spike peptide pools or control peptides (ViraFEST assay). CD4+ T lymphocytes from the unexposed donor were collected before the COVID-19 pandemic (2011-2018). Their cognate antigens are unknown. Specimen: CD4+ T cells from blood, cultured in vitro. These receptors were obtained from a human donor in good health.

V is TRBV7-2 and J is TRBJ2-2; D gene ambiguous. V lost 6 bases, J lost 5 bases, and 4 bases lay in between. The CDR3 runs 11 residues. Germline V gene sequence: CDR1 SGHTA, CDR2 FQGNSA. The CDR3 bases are TGTGCCAGCAGTGTTACCGGGGAGCTGTTTTTT. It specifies CASSVTGELFF. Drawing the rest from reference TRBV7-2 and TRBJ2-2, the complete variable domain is GAGVSQSPSNKVTEKGKDVELRCDPISGHTALYWYRQSLGQGLEFLIYFQGNSAPDKSGLPSDRFSAERTGGSVSTLTIQRTQQEDSAVYLCASSVTGELFFGEGSRLTVL.

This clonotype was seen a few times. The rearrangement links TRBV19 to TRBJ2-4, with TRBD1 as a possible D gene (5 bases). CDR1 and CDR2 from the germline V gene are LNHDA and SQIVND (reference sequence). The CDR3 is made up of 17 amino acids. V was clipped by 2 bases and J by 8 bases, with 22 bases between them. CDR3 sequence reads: CASSIRAGKAAADIQYF. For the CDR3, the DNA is TGTGCCAGTAGTATAAGGGCAGGGAAGGCCGCGGCGGACATTCAGTACTTC.